This section outlines one T cell receptor (beta chain) sequence together with its context. Its antigen is not known. The entry originates in a study of Graves' ophthalmopathy and Graves' hyperthyroidism. This CDR3 contains 17 residues. V was clipped by 0 bases and J by 4 bases; unmatched bases: 6. Germline V gene data show CDR1 as LGHNT and CDR2 as FRNRAP. Study conclusions and caveats: Predictions made by the model for ophthalmopathy progression reached 70.59% sensitivity and almost 75% specificity.

RNA transcripts were the template, and TCR beta CDR3 regions were amplified from them. Second-round multiplex PCR came after a first-round RT-PCR that employed HTBI primers. One entry per CDR3 protein results from TCRdb running MiXCR on the multiplex PCR reads. This table holds hundreds of thousands of distinct CDR3 sequences, around 42% found once. The chain recombines TRBV12-5 with TRBJ1-6; the match to TRBD1 covers 7 bases. The TCR comes from an adult man with Graves' ophthalmopathy. The specimen sequenced was peripheral blood. CDR3 in DNA: TGTGCTAGTGGTTTGGTACTTGGACAGGAGTATAATTCACCCCTCCACTTT. Its translation: CASGLVLGQEYNSPLHF.